A single sample gave rise to the 14 T cell receptor beta chains below, sequenced in a study of T cell responses to AZD1222 COVID-19 vaccine. Repertoires were generated with immunoSEQ multiplex PCR, while TCRdb's copy carries only in-frame clones and drops some. In the table there are about 180,000 clones, 85% to 90% of which are singletons. The sequencing used peripheral blood, collected on day 0 of AZD1222 vaccination. The source of these receptors is an adult in good health.

The chain links TRBV30 to TRBJ2-6, with unresolved D. Germline-derived CDR1 and CDR2 are GTSNPN and SVGIG (reference sequence). The CDR3 totals 16 residues. V was shortened by 3 bases and J by 2 bases, with 14 bases between the two germline ends. The CDR3 spells CAWRSGPLTGANVLTF. Written as DNA, the CDR3 is TGTGCCTGGAGATCTGGACCGCTGACTGGGGCCAACGTCCTGACTTTC.

The V call is TRBV10-1, the J call TRBJ2-3, with 9 positions matching TRBD1. The CDR3 contains 17 residues. The V segment lost 3 bases and the J segment 0 bases; nucleotides outside the gene matches: 7. Per the germline V gene, CDR1 is WNHNN and CDR2 is SYGVQD (reference sequence). The CDR3 DNA is TGCGCCAGCAGTGATATGAGGGGGACAGGGAGCACAGATACGCAGTATTTT. Its protein is CASSDMRGTGSTDTQYF.

The chain employs TRBV7-9 and TRBJ1-5, with 8 bases fitting TRBD1. The CDR3 covers 14 residues. From germline, CDR1 is SEHNR and CDR2 FQNEAQ (reference sequence). Trimming at V came to 1 base and at J to 6 bases, leaving 2 bases not matched to a gene. The CDR3, as DNA: TGTGCCAGCAGCTTAGGGACAGGGCTTCAGCCCCAGCATTTT. It translates to CASSLGTGLQPQHF.

V usage is TRBV6-1 and J usage is TRBJ1-2; the D is unclear. This CDR3 contains 12 residues. Germline V gene data show CDR1 as MNHNS and CDR2 as SASEGT. Trimming stripped 2 bases from V and 3 bases from J, with 4 bases between. DNA for the CDR3: TGTGCCAGCAGTGAATCGGACTATGGCTACACCTTC. Protein: CASSESDYGYTF.

This chain joins TRBV28 and TRBJ1-2; TRBD1 matches 7 bases. This CDR3 is 13 amino acids long. V was clipped by 6 bases and J by 5 bases; unmatched bases: 6. The germline gives CDR1 MDHEN, CDR2 SYDVKM. CDR3 bases: TGTGCCAGCAGGAGGGGACAGATTTATGGCTACACCTTC. Translated: CASRRGQIYGYTF.

The chain combines TRBV5-4 with TRBJ2-7; D possibly uses TRBD1 or TRBD2 (7 bases each). With 4 bases removed from V and 0 bases from J, the gap between germline ends came to 17 bases. The CDR3 runs 16 residues. The germline CDR1 and CDR2 sequences are SGHNT and YYREEE (reference sequence). This chain's CDR3 is CASSPRGGGLSYEQYF. The CDR3 coding sequence is TGTGCCAGCAGCCCCAGGGGGGGCGGGCTCTCCTACGAGCAGTACTTC.

V usage is TRBV9 and J usage is TRBJ2-7; 10 nucleotides match TRBD1. The V gene end was trimmed by 0 bases and the J gene end by 5 bases; junction bases not matched to a gene: 8. Germline-derived CDR1 and CDR2 are SGDLS and YYNGEE. The CDR3 extends over 16 amino acids. As DNA, the CDR3 is TGTGCCAGCAGCGTAGTTCCGGACAGGGGGGTCGACGAGCAGTACTTC. Translated: CASSVVPDRGVDEQYF.

The rearrangement joins TRBV6-1 to TRBJ2-2; a weak D match, TRBD1 (6 bases). The ends were cut back, 4 bases at V and 5 bases at J, with 17 bases in the middle. Germline V CDR1 and CDR2: MNHNS, SASEGT. CDR3 size: 16 residues. CDR3 in amino acids: CASSVSDRRGTGELFF. DNA for the CDR3: TGTGCCAGCAGTGTCAGTGACAGGCGAGGGACCGGGGAGCTGTTTTTT.

This CDR3 is CATSSRGGQETQYF. The CDR3 region has the DNA TGTGCCACCAGCAGTAGGGGGGGGCAAGAGACCCAGTACTTC. V is TRBV15 and J is TRBJ2-5, with D perhaps TRBD2 (7 bases). The germline V gene encodes CDR1 LNHNV and CDR2 YYDKDF (reference sequence). The V gene lost 3 bases and the J gene lost 2 bases, with 10 bases spanning the gap. The CDR3 totals 14 residues.

The gene calls are TRBV5-6 and TRBJ1-5; D uncertain. Germline loops: CDR1 SGHDT, CDR2 YYEEEE. The length of the CDR3 is 15 residues. V lost 4 bases and J lost 4, with 15 bases in between. The CDR3 DNA is TGTGCCAGCAGCCGTAAGGGCCGGGAAAATCAGCCCCAGCATTTT. As protein: CASSRKGRENQPQHF.

The rearrangement links TRBV2 to TRBJ2-3, with 7 bases aligning to TRBD1. J lost 4 bases, V lost 7 bases, and 8 bases had no gene match. The germline V gene encodes CDR1 SNHLY and CDR2 FYNNEI. CDR3 length: 14 residues. The CDR3 spells CASIQGRGADTQYF. The CDR3 nucleotides read TGTGCCAGCATACAGGGGCGCGGCGCAGATACGCAGTATTTT. Looking up the rest from reference TRBV2 and TRBJ2-3 gives the full variable domain: EPEVTQTPSHQVTQMGQEVILRCVPISNHLYFYWYRQILGQKVEFLVSFYNNEISEKSEIFDDQFSVERPDGSNFTLKIRSTKLEDSAMYFCASIQGRGADTQYFGPGTRLTVL.

In nucleotides, the CDR3 is TGTGCCAGCTCGTCCGGGTATGGCTACACCTTC. Encoded protein: CASSSGYGYTF. The J gene is TRBJ1-2, the V gene TRBV6-4; D is unclear. CDR1 is MRHNA and CDR2 is SNTAGT in the germline V gene. This CDR3 has 11 residues. V was cut by 8 bases and J by 5 bases, with 9 bases left in between.

This clone is a singleton in its sample. The chain combines TRBV27 with TRBJ1-6; 9 bases are shared with TRBD1. This CDR3 has 15 amino acids. The germline gives CDR1 MNHEY, CDR2 SMNVEV (reference sequence). The V segment lost 7 bases and the J segment 10 bases; nucleotides outside the gene matches: 11. CDR3 coding DNA: TGTGCCAGCAAATTTATTGACAGGGGGGACTCACCCCTCCACTTT. Its protein product is CASKFIDRGDSPLHF.

The V and J genes are TRBV5-1 and TRBJ2-7; the D is unclear. Germline CDR1 SGHRS, CDR2 YFSETQ. Trimming shortened V by 0 bases and J by 3 bases, and 7 bases separated the two germline ends. The CDR3 extends over 13 amino acids. The DNA for the CDR3 is TGCGCCAGCAGCTTGGACCCGAACTACGAGCAGTACTTC. This translates into CASSLDPNYEQYF.